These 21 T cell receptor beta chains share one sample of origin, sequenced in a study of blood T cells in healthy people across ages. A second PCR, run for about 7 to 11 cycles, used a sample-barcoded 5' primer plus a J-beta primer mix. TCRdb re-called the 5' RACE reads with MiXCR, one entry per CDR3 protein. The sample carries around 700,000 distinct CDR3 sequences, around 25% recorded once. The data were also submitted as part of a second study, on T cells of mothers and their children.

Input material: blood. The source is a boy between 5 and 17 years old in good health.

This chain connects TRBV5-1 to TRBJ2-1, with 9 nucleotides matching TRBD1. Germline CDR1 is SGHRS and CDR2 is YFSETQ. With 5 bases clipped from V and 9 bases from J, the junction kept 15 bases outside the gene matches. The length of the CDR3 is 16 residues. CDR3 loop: CASSPVGTGRSSEQFF. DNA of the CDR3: TGCGCCAGCAGTCCTGTGGGGACAGGGAGATCAAGTGAGCAGTTCTTC.

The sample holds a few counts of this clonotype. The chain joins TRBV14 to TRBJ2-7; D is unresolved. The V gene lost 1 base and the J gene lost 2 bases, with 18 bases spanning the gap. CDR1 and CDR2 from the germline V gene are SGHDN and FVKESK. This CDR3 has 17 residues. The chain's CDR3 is CASSQVDGGTIPYEQYF. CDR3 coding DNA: TGTGCCAGCAGCCAAGTGGATGGCGGAACAATCCCCTACGAGCAGTACTTC.

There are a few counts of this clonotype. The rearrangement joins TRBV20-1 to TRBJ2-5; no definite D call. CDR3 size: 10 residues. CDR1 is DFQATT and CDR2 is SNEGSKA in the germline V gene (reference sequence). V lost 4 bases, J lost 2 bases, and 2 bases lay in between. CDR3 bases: TGCAGTGCTATGCAAGAGACCCAGTACTTC. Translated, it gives CSAMQETQYF.

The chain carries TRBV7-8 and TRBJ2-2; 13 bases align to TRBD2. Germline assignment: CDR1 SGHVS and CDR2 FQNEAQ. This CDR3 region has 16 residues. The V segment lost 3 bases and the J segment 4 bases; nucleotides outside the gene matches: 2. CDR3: CASSFTSGRGTGELFF. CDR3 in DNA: TGTGCCAGCAGCTTCACTAGCGGGAGGGGCACCGGGGAGCTGTTTTTT. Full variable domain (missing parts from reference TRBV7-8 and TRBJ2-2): GAGVSQSPRYKVAKRGQDVALRCDPISGHVSLFWYQQALGQGPEFLTYFQNEAQLDKSGLPSDRFFAERPEGSVSTLKIQRTQQEDSAVYLCASSFTSGRGTGELFFGEGSRLTVL.

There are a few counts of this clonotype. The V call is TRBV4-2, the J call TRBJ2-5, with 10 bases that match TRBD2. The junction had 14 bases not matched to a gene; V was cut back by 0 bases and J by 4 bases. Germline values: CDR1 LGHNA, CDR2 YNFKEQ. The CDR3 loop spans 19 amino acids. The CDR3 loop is CASSQDVQGTSASGETQYF. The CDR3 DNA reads TGTGCCAGCAGCCAAGACGTACAGGGGACTAGCGCCTCCGGAGAGACCCAGTACTTC.

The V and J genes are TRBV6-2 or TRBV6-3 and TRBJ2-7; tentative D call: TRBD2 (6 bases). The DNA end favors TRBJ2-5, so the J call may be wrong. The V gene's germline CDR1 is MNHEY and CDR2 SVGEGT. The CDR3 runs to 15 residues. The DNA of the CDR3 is TGTGCCAGCAGTTACTCGAGGAGGGTCGGGGAGACCCAGTACTTC. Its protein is CASSYSRRVGETQYF.

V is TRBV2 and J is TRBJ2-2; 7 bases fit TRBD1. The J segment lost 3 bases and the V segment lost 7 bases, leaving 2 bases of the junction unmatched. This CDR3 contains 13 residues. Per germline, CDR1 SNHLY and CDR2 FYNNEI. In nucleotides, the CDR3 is TGTGCCAGCAAGGGACAGTACACCGGGGAGCTGTTTTTT. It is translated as CASKGQYTGELFF.

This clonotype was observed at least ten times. The CDR3, as DNA: TGTGCCAGCAGCTCAACGGCCTACGAGCAGTACTTC. Amino acids: CASSSTAYEQYF. The chain joins TRBV7-2 to TRBJ2-7; D unclear. Germline CDR1 and CDR2: SGHTA and FQGNSA. V lost 4 bases to trimming and J lost 2 bases, with 6 bases between them. The CDR3 is 12 amino acids.

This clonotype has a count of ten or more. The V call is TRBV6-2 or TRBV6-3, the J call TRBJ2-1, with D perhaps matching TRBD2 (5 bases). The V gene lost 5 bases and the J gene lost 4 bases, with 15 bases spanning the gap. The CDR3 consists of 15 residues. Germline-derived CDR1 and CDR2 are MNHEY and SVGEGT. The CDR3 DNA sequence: TGTGCCAGCAGTGACCGTCGGAGGCCGTACAATGAGCAGTTCTTC. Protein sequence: CASSDRRRPYNEQFF.

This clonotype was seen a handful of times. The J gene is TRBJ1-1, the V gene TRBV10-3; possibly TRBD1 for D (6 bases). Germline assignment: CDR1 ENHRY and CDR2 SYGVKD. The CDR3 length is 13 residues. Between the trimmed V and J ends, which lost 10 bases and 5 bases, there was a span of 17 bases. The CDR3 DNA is TGTGCCACCGATCCAGGGGTAAAAACTGAAGCTTTCTTT. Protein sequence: CATDPGVKTEAFF.

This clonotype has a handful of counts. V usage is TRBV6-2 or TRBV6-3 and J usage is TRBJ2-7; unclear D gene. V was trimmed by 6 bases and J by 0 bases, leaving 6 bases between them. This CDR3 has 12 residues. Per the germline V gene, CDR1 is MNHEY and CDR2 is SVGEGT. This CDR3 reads CASSPHSYEQYF. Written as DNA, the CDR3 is TGTGCCAGCAGCCCTCACTCCTACGAGCAGTACTTC.

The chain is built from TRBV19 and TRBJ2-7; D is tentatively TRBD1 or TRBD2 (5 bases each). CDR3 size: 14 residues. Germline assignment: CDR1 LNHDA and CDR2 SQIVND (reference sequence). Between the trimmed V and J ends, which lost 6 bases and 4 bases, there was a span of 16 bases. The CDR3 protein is CASSPGRWGYEQYF. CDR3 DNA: TGTGCCAGTAGCCCGGGCAGATGGGGGTACGAGCAGTACTTC.

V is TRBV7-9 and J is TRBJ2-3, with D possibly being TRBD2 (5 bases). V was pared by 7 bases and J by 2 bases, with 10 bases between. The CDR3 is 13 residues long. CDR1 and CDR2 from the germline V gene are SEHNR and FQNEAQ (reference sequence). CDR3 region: CASTGLATDTQYF. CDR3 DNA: TGTGCCAGCACCGGACTGGCCACAGATACGCAGTATTTT.

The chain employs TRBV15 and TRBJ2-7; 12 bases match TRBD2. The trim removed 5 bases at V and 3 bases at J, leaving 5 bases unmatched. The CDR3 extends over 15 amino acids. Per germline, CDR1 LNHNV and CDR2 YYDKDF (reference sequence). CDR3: CATSRPGLAGYEQYF. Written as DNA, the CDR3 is TGTGCCACCAGCCGACCGGGACTAGCGGGCTACGAGCAGTACTTC. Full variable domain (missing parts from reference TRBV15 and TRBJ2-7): DAMVIQNPRYQVTQFGKPVTLSCSQTLNHNVMYWYQQKSSQAPKLLFHYYDKDFNNEADTPDNFQSRRPNTSFCFLDIRSPGLGDTAMYLCATSRPGLAGYEQYFGPGTRLTVT.

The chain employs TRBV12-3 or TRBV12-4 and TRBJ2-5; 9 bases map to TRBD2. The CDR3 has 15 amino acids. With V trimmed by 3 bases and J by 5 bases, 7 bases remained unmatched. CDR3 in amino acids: CASSFVSGGEETQYF. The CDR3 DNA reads TGTGCCAGCAGTTTCGTTAGCGGGGGTGAGGAGACCCAGTACTTC.

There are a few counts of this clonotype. The CDR3 sequence is CASSQDGRYEQYF. For the CDR3, the DNA is TGCGCCAGCAGCCAAGATGGTAGGTACGAGCAGTACTTC. The rearrangement joins TRBV4-3 to TRBJ2-5; D ambiguous. The tail of the sequence fits TRBJ2-7 better, so the J call may be wrong. The CDR3 totals 13 residues. Looked up from germline, CDR1 is LGHNA and CDR2 is YSLEER.

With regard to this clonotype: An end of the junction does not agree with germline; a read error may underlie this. CDR3 bases: TGTGCCAGCAGTCCGGGGAGTAGCGAGAGGGCAGATACGCAATATTTC. It encodes CASSPGSSERADTQYF. The chain recombines TRBV12-3 or TRBV12-4 with TRBJ2-3; tentative D call: TRBD2 (5 bases). The CDR3 totals 16 residues.

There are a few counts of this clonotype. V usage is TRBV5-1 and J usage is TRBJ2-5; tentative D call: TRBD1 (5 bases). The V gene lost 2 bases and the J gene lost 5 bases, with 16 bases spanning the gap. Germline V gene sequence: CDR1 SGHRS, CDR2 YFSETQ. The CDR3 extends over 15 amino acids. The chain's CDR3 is CASSFSSDRKETQYF. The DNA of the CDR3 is TGCGCCAGCAGCTTCTCCTCTGACAGAAAGGAGACCCAGTACTTC. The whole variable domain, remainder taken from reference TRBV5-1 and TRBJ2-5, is KAGVTQTPRYLIKTRGQQVTLSCSPISGHRSVSWYQQTPGQGLQFLFEYFSETQRNKGNFPGRFSGRQFSNSRSEMNVSTLELGDSALYLCASSFSSDRKETQYFGPGTRLLVL.

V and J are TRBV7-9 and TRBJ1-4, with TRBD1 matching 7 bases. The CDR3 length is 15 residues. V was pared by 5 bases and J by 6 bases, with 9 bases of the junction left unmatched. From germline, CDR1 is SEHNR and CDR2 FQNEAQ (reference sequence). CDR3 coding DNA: TGTGCCAGCAGCCGGGGTGGAGGGGGCGATGAAAAACTGTTTTTT. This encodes CASSRGGGGDEKLFF. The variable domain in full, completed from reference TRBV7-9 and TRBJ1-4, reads DTGVSQNPRHKITKRGQNVTFRCDPISEHNRLYWYRQTLGQGPEFLTYFQNEAQLEKSRLLSDRFSAERPKGSFSTLEIQRTEQGDSAMYLCASSRGGGGDEKLFFGSGTQLSVL.

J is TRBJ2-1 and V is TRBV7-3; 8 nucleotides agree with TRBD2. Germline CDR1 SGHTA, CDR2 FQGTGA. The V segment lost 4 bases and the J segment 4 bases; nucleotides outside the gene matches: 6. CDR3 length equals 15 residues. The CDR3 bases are TGTGCCAGCAGCTCCGGGGGGGAACCTTACAATGAGCAGTTCTTC. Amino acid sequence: CASSSGGEPYNEQFF.

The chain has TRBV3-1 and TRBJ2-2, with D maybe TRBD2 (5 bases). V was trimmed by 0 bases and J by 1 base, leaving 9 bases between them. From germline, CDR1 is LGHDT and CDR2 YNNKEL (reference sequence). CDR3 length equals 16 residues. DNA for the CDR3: TGTGCCAGCAGCCAAGATGAGGACTGGAACACCGGGGAGCTGTTTTTT. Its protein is CASSQDEDWNTGELFF.